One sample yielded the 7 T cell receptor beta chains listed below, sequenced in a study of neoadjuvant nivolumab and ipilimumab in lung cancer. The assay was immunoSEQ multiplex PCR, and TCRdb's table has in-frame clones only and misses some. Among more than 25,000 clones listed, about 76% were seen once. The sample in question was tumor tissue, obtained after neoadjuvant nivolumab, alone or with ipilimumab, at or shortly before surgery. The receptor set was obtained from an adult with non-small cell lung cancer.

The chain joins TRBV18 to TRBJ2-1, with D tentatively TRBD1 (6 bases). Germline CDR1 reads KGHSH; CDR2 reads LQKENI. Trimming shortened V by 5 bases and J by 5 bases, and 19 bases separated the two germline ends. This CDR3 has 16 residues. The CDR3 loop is CASSSTQGLNNNEQFF. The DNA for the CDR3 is TGTGCCAGCTCATCTACACAGGGTTTGAACAACAATGAGCAGTTCTTC.

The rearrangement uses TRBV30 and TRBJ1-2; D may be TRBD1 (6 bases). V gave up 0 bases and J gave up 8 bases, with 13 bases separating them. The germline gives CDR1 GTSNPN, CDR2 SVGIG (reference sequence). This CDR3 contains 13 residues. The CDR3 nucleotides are TGTGCCTGGAGTGTGGGCAGGGGAACGGGCTACACCTTC. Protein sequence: CAWSVGRGTGYTF.

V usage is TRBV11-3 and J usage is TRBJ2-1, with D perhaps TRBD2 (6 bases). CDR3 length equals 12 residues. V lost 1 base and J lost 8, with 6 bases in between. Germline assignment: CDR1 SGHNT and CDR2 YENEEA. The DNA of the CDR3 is TGTGCCAGCAGCTTAGGGGGGGATGAGCAGTTCTTC. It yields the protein CASSLGGDEQFF.

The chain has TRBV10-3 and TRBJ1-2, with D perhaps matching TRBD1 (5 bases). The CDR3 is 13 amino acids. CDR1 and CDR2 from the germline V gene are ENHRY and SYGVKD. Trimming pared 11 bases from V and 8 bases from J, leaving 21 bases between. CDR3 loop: CASQVAFEGGYTF. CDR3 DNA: TGTGCCTCCCAGGTCGCCTTTGAGGGGGGCTACACCTTC.

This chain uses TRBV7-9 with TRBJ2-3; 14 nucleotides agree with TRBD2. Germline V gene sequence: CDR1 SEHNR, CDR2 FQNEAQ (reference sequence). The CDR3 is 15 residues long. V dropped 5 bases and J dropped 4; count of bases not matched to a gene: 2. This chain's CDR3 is CASSLTSGGADTQYF. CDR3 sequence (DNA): TGTGCCAGCAGCCTGACTAGCGGGGGGGCAGATACGCAGTATTTT.

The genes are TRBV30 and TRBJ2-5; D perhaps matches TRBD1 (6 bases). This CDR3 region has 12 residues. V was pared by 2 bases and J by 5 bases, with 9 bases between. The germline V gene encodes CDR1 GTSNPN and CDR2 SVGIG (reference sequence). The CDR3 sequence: CAWSQGTETQYF. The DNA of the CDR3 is TGTGCCTGGAGTCAGGGGACGGAGACCCAGTACTTC.

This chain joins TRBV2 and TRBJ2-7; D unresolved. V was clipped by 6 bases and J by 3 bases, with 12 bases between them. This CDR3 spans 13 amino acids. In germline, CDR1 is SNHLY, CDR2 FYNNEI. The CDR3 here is CASRGAVYYEQYF. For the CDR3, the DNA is TGTGCCAGCAGAGGAGCAGTCTACTACGAGCAGTACTTC.